This T cell receptor beta chain appears in the sequencing data of a study of blood T cell repertoires in COVID-19. Overall study: Samples taken during acute and convalescent COVID-19 were collected in the United States, Italy and Spain. From T cells, B-cell-depleted T cells, or PBMCs came the material, which was cDNA or gDNA.

The ends were cut back, 0 bases at V and 0 bases at J, with 6 bases in the middle. This CDR3 is 15 amino acids long. Germline loops: CDR1 LNHNV, CDR2 YYDKDF (reference sequence). How the authors handled the data: Reference gene primer amplification gave estimated nucleated cell counts. Produced via immunoSEQ multiplex PCR; TCRdb's table is partial and in-frame only. For V, J and clone size, that table is used; D and trimming come from the DNA. The table shows about 190,000 clones, with over 75% occurring only once. What was sequenced was peripheral blood. The receptor was derived from a woman in her 70s with acute or convalescent COVID-19. V is TRBV15 and J is TRBJ1-5; D is perhaps TRBD1 (6 bases). CDR3 protein: CATSRDRGSNQPQHF. Here the CDR3 DNA reads TGTGCCACCAGCAGAGACAGGGGTAGCAATCAGCCCCAGCATTTT.